The T cell receptor (beta chain) under discussion was sequenced for a study of blood T cell repertoires in COVID-19 (dated by TCRdb to 2018 to 2021). About the full investigation: Samples covering the acute and convalescent phases of COVID-19 were provided by collaborators in the United States, Italy and Spain. The material from the prospective study consisted of cDNA or gDNA derived from T cells, B-cell-depleted T cells, or PBMCs. Subjects who had been exposed to COVID-19, were actively infected with it, or had recovered from it provided the deeply sampled blood TCRbeta repertoires that made up the dataset. The repertoires were released in a freely available public database intended as a resource for research on the immune response to SARS-CoV-2. The samples were drawn from two sources: the first 160 participants of the ongoing ImmuneRACE study, and 1,200 or so subjects contributed by 6 global collaborators. A de-identified subject ID, COVID-19 status, age in years and sex were almost always included in the sample metadata. Where available, HLA class I and class II types were taken from metadata supplied by the sample provider and were not determined by assay-based typing.

In regard to this clone: Its antigen is unknown. No base quality information exists; no much larger clone differs at one position.

TCRbeta CDR3 regions were amplified from genomic DNA using the immunoSEQ Assay, a bias-controlled multiplex PCR. Processing in the source paper ran as follows. The number of nucleated cells in each sample was estimated from the amplification of reference gene primers within the assay. Sequence reads were collapsed and filtered to measure the absolute abundance of every unique TCRbeta CDR3 rearrangement. For each sample, productive Simpson clonality was calculated as the square root of Simpson's diversity index over productive rearrangements. TCRdb took over this immuneACCESS table, retaining in-frame rearrangements with V and J assigned. Such tables are incomplete; in checked studies, under half of the missing clones stem from an unresolved V gene, and the remainder is unexplained. D and trimming come from the DNA, and the V and J calls and clone size come from that table. Recorded for this sample are around 250,000 clones; about 88% of them occurred a single time. Under 9% of the sample lies in the top ten.

Each collaborating institution followed its own protocols to collect whole blood in K2EDTA tubes. For TCRbeta analysis, collaborators shipped samples in one of three forms: frozen whole blood, isolated PBMCs, or DNA extracted from either of those sample types. Here is what the overall study found, with its caveats: The quantity of clinical and demographic metadata differed by source and by participant and was supplied without curation.

Sequencing input: peripheral blood. This clonotype originated in a woman aged 70-85 years with active or convalescent COVID-19.

The DNA is TGTGCCAGCAGCGGCCGGAGATTTTCGGGGGATGGCTACACCTTC. Its amino acids are CASSGRRFSGDGYTF. The chain employs TRBV7-6 and TRBJ1-2; TRBD1 is possibly the D segment (5 matching bases). Inclusive of the bounding cysteine and phenylalanine, the CDR3 is 15 residues long. The DNA shown is the 45-base CDR3, in frame from base 1. From a lookup of the germline V gene, CDR1 and CDR2 are SGHVS and FNYEAQ. A distance of 19 bases separates the germline ends of V and J, which lose 5 bases and 6 bases respectively.